The clone carrying this T cell receptor beta chain turned up a few times. As yet, its antigen is unknown. Unmatched junction bases numbered 0, after V lost 3 bases and J lost 1 base. Germline-derived CDR1 and CDR2 are MNHEY and SMNVEV (reference sequence). The length of the CDR3 is 14 residues. This specimen comes from a study of long-term antiretroviral therapy in people with HIV. Regarding the study as a whole: Pre-ART expanded TRB clones stayed dominant throughout, though often decreasing after ART.

immunoSEQ v3.0 was run at survey level. Sequenced by immunoSEQ multiplex PCR; TCRdb stores in-frame clones only, minus some. This sample has fewer than 45,000 clones, with 65% to 90% found just once. This clonotype was sampled from a man between 18 and 29 years old with HIV. The material sequenced was unsorted PBMCs, taken 0.3 years after starting antiretroviral therapy. The chain joins TRBV27 to TRBJ2-4; TRBD2 matches 7 bases. Here the CDR3 reads CASSFGGAKNIQYF. The CDR3, as DNA: TGTGCCAGCAGTTTCGGGGGGGCCAAAAACATTCAGTACTTC.